The source of this T cell receptor beta chain is a study of OX40 agonist ivuxolimab in advanced cancers. This table comes from immunoSEQ multiplex PCR, and its TCRdb copy is limited to in-frame clones, with some not included. The sample carries tens of thousands of clones, 82% recorded once. CDR1 is MNHEY, CDR2 SVGAGI, per germline. Trimming shortened V by 5 bases and J by 3 bases, and 13 bases separated the two germline ends. The CDR3 length is 15 residues. The clonotype comes from an adult with an advanced solid tumor such as melanoma, head and neck, liver or kidney cancer. This chain joins TRBV6-5 and TRBJ2-2; D could derive from TRBD1 or TRBD2 (5 bases each). The specimen comprised CD4+ or CD8+ T cells sorted from blood, sampled in a trial of the OX40 agonist ivuxolimab. CDR3 in amino acids: CASSGTEIHTGELFF. In DNA, the CDR3 is TGTGCCAGCAGTGGGACCGAAATTCACACCGGGGAGCTGTTTTTT.